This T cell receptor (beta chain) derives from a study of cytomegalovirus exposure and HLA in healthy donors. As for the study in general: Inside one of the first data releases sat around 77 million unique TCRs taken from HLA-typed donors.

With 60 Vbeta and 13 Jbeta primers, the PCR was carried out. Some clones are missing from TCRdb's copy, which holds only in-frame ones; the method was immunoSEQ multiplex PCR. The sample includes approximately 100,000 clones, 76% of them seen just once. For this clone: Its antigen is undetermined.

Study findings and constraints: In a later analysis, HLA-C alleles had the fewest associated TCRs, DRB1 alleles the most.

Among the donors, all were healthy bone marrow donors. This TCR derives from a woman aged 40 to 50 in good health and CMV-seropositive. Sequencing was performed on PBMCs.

This CDR3 reads CASDSNSYNSPLHF. DNA for the CDR3: TGTGCCAGCGACAGCAACTCCTATAATTCACCCCTCCACTTT. The rearrangement joins TRBV19 to TRBJ1-6, with TRBD1 as a possible D gene (5 bases). This CDR3 has 14 residues. V was cut by 9 bases and J by 0 bases, with 9 bases left in between. Germline V gene sequence: CDR1 LNHDA, CDR2 SQIVND (reference sequence). The whole variable domain, remainder taken from reference TRBV19 and TRBJ1-6, is DGGITQSPKYLFRKEGQNVTLSCEQNLNHDAMYWYRQDPGQGLRLIYYSQIVNDFQKGDIAEGYSVSREKKESFPLTVTSAQKNPTAFYLCASDSNSYNSPLHFGNGTRLTVT.